This entry describes one TCR beta chain. Its antigen is not known. The record originates from a study of chemoradiotherapy in HPV16-positive cancers. Profiling relied on immunoSEQ multiplex PCR, and the TCRdb table lists in-frame clones only, not all of them. The table records 25,000 to 30,000 clones, just over 90% of them present only once. Study outcomes and limitations: In HPV16-positive patients, HPV-responsive T-cell expansion tracked better recurrence-free survival.

Trimming took off 2 bases at V and 2 bases at J, with 10 bases between the two ends. The CDR3 is 15 residues long. Germline CDR1 is KGHSH and CDR2 is LQKENI. The TCR was taken from a human donor with HPV-associated anogenital cancer. The rearrangement uses TRBV18 and TRBJ1-5; tentative D call: TRBD1 (6 bases). The starting material was blood, obtained from a patient who underwent chemoradiotherapy. CDR3 DNA: TGTGCCAGCTCACCATCAGGGGTGGGCAATCAGCCCCAGCATTTT. Translating gives CASSPSGVGNQPQHF.